Listed below are T cell receptor beta chains from one sample, sequenced in a study of T cells expressing NK-cell markers. TCRdb re-called the 5' RACE reads and catalogs CDR3 proteins one per entry, DNA excluded. The table gives 150,000 to 200,000 distinct CDR3 sequences; the top ten clones make up just over 20% of it. Sequenced sample: blood T cells: a sorted CD56 or NKG2C T cell subset, CD4+ or CD8+ T cells, or bulk PBMC T cells (not recorded which). The receptors were gathered from a man aged 18 to 69 in good health. Both conserved end residues are part of each CDR3.

j_call	v_call	cdr3_aa
TRBJ2-7	TRBV6-5	CASSYSSGGNSYEQYF
TRBJ1-6	TRBV27	CASTLLSGGNSPLHF
TRBJ2-5	TRBV6-1	CASTGLAGGETQYF
TRBJ1-2	TRBV13	CASSLGVGWDGYTF
TRBJ2-5	TRBV12-3/TRBV12-4	CASSPPGFWETQYF
TRBJ2-7	TRBV12-3/TRBV12-4	CASRRGLDSYEQYF
TRBJ2-5	TRBV5-1	CASSLEGGSKETQYF
TRBJ2-7	TRBV7-9	CASSFLASSFSYEQYF
TRBJ2-5	TRBV28	CASSSGPGQRYQETQYF
TRBJ1-2	TRBV3-1	CASSTRTGQGVEGYTF
TRBJ1-2	TRBV24-1	CATSDKDGQTGYTF
TRBJ2-7	TRBV29-1	CSVGPRDRSSYEQYF
TRBJ2-2	TRBV19	CASSAGRVTGELFF
TRBJ1-1	TRBV9	CASSVGPSGQTEAFF
TRBJ2-3	TRBV5-1	CASSFVGLGTDTQYF
TRBJ1-6	TRBV19	CASSIYRQLNSPLHF
TRBJ1-3	TRBV9	CASSVDAGGAGNTIYF
TRBJ2-1	TRBV24-1	CATSNSLLGHEQFF
TRBJ2-7	TRBV7-8	CASSFLSGGPDEQYF
TRBJ2-1	TRBV3-1	CASSQDSLGPAYNEQFF
TRBJ1-6	TRBV5-6	CASSPPGTGGRSPLHF
TRBJ2-1	TRBV6-5	CASSYGQNSYNEQFF
TRBJ1-5	TRBV9	CASSVGGGEAQPQHF
TRBJ1-1	TRBV5-6	CASSPGGQGRVAEAFF
TRBJ2-1	TRBV4-1	CASSRDMRTNSYNEQFF
TRBJ2-2	TRBV2	CASRRTGLNTGELFF
TRBJ1-1	TRBV5-5	CASSLGVGTEAFF
TRBJ1-4	TRBV2	CASRDRAGTNEKLFF
TRBJ2-3	TRBV13	CASSLGGGKNTQYF
TRBJ2-1	TRBV20-1	CSARDYGSGEYNEQFF
TRBJ2-2	TRBV6-1	CASTTVHHPATAGELFF
TRBJ1-2	TRBV4-2	CASSQDLVFGQANYGYTF
TRBJ1-2	TRBV11-3	CASSLVRDYYGYTF
TRBJ2-7	TRBV5-1	CASSLGLGLSYEQYF
TRBJ1-2	TRBV5-1	CASSLPGVLNYGYTF
TRBJ1-2	TRBV9	CASSVAGGTSYGYTF
TRBJ2-5	TRBV7-9	CASSGYKVDQETQYF
TRBJ2-7	TRBV20-1	CSASLGNEQYF
TRBJ2-7	TRBV2	CASSEIVGPAEQYF
TRBJ1-4	TRBV10-1	CASSDQTGKLFF
TRBJ2-2	TRBV2	CASSGGTSVSGELFF
TRBJ2-3	TRBV7-9	CASSLVGETTDTQYF
TRBJ2-2	TRBV4-1	CASSQSVRAGELFF
TRBJ2-7	TRBV5-4	CASSLWQGREQYF
TRBJ2-7	TRBV24-1	CATPLLPGQAPYEQYF
TRBJ2-7	TRBV12-3/TRBV12-4	CASSPTGVIYEQYF
TRBJ2-2	TRBV27	CASSLWRPAQPGELFF
TRBJ1-5	TRBV6-1	CASSPRDGSNQPQHF
TRBJ1-2	TRBV3-1	CASTQTGGVAGYTF
TRBJ2-3	TRBV15	CATSRGRGPSTDTQYF
TRBJ2-7	TRBV14	CASSQGRGLSYEQYF
TRBJ2-7	TRBV7-6	CASSLVGTGFNEQYF